Following are 3 T cell receptor beta chains from one sample sequenced in a study of blood T cell repertoires in COVID-19. Clones were read by immunoSEQ multiplex PCR, and TCRdb kept only the in-frame ones, dropping some. The top ten clones hold 2.5% to 3% of a sample with about 170,000 clones, approximately 86% of them seen once. Sequenced input: peripheral blood. The source is a woman older than 75 with COVID-19, enrolled during active disease.

The V gene is TRBV7-9, the J gene TRBJ1-1; perhaps TRBD1 as D (6 bases). V gave up 1 base and J gave up 4 bases, with 16 bases separating them. The CDR3 extends over 16 amino acids. CDR1 and CDR2 from the germline V gene are SEHNR and FQNEAQ (reference sequence). CDR3 DNA: TGTGCCAGCAGCTTAGAAGCCACCCGAGGGGGCACTGAAGCTTTCTTT. Translating it yields CASSLEATRGGTEAFF.

The chain joins TRBV6-5 to TRBJ1-2, with 7 bases fitting TRBD1. Germline assignment: CDR1 MNHEY and CDR2 SVGAGI. CDR3 size: 15 residues. V lost 0 bases and J lost 2; bases outside the gene matches: 3. CDR3 coding DNA: TGTGCCAGCAGTTACTCGAGGGGACAGAACTATGGCTACACCTTC. It yields the protein CASSYSRGQNYGYTF.

This clone appeared a few times. At one of its ends the junction is not consistent with the germline gene, which may arise from a read error. The chain couples TRBV19 to TRBJ1-6; D gene uncertain. CDR3 length equals 13 residues. Germline V gives CDR1 LNHDA, CDR2 SQIVND (reference sequence). The CDR3 DNA is TGTGCCTCCTGTGTGTCCTCTAATTCACCCCTCCACTTT. The encoded protein is CASCVSSNSPLHF.